The 6 T cell receptor beta chains listed next were all sequenced from one sample in a study of blood T cell repertoires in COVID-19. Here immunoSEQ multiplex PCR was the method, and the copy in TCRdb shows in-frame clones only, minus some. This repertoire shows about 74,000 clones, roughly 92% found once; its top ten account for approximately 2.4%. Sequencing input: peripheral blood. The receptors come from a man between 45 and 60 years old with COVID-19, enrolled during active disease.

The chain is built from TRBV5-6 and TRBJ2-7; possibly TRBD1 for D (6 bases). CDR1 and CDR2 from the germline V gene are SGHDT and YYEEEE. V shed 4 bases and J shed 0 bases, with 8 bases lying between them. This CDR3 comprises 13 residues. The CDR3, as DNA: TGTGCCAGCAGCAGGGGGTTCTCCTACGAGCAGTACTTC. It specifies CASSRGFSYEQYF.

The V gene is TRBV30, the J gene TRBJ1-5; 7 bases map to TRBD1. Germline CDR1 and CDR2: GTSNPN and SVGIG (reference sequence). V was clipped by 2 bases and J by 0 bases; unmatched bases: 4. The CDR3 loop spans 15 amino acids. The CDR3 bases are TGTGCCTGGAGTAGACAGGGTTATAGCAATCAGCCCCAGCATTTT. This translates into CAWSRQGYSNQPQHF. Supplemented by reference TRBV30 and TRBJ1-5, the full variable domain reads SQTIHQWPATLVQPVGSPLSLECTVEGTSNPNLYWYRQAAGRGLQLLFYSVGIGQISSEVPQNLSASRPQDRQFILSSKKLLLSDSGFYLCAWSRQGYSNQPQHFGDGTRLSIL.

The chain is built from TRBV6-2 or TRBV6-3 and TRBJ2-7; 8 bases are a match to TRBD2. The length of the CDR3 is 16 residues. CDR1 is MNHEY, CDR2 SVGEGT, per germline. V lost 3 bases and J lost 0; bases outside the gene matches: 7. Here the CDR3 DNA reads TGTGCCAGCAGTTATTCGACTAGCGTCTCCTCCTACGAGCAGTACGTC. Translated: CASSYSTSVSSYEQYV.

V gene TRBV9 combines with J gene TRBJ2-7; no definite D call. Deletions cut 6 bases from V and 4 bases from J, with 5 bases between. This CDR3 has 10 amino acids. CDR1 and CDR2 from the germline V gene are SGDLS and YYNGEE. CDR3 bases: TGTGCCAGCACGGGTTACGAGCAGTACTTC. As protein: CASTGYEQYF.

The chain links TRBV28 to TRBJ1-2, with a weak D call TRBD1 (5 bases). CDR3 size: 14 residues. V lost 5 bases and J 4 bases, leaving 14 bases between the germline ends. Per the germline V gene, CDR1 is MDHEN and CDR2 is SYDVKM. CDR3 protein: CASSLPQGSYGYTF. For the CDR3, the DNA is TGTGCCAGCAGTCTCCCCCAGGGTTCCTATGGCTACACCTTC.

The genes are TRBV30 and TRBJ1-1, with TRBD1 as a possible D gene (5 bases). Germline values: CDR1 GTSNPN, CDR2 SVGIG (reference sequence). Trimming cost V 5 bases and J 3 bases, with 10 bases left between them. This CDR3 region has 12 residues. The CDR3: CAWGAGDTEAFF. The CDR3 nucleotides read TGTGCCTGGGGGGCGGGTGACACTGAAGCTTTCTTT.